The entry below describes one T cell receptor (beta chain). The data stem from a study of blood T cell repertoires in COVID-19. Overall study: Samples came from the United States, Italy and Spain, spanning acute and convalescent COVID-19.

The repertoire was sequenced with immunoSEQ multiplex PCR; TCRdb's copy has only in-frame clones and lacks some. The sample records 200,000 to 300,000 clones, approximately 86% being singletons. Germline CDR1 is WSHSY and CDR2 is SAAADI. This CDR3 spans 15 amino acids. V shed 6 bases, J shed 4 bases, and the junction held 5 bases outside the gene matches. The source material was peripheral blood. The receptor's source is a woman between 25 and 40 years old who had recovered from COVID-19. V usage is TRBV10-2 and J usage is TRBJ2-3; 12 bases align to TRBD2. The CDR3 spells CASSRTSGDADTQYF. CDR3 nucleotide sequence: TGCGCCAGCAGCAGGACTAGCGGGGACGCAGATACGCAGTATTTT.